This T cell receptor beta chain comes out of a study of a mutant IDH1 vaccine in newly diagnosed glioma. Study details: Earlier treatment was radiotherapy, temozolomide, or both, with most getting both.

Whole-study results and caveats: Pseudoprogression looked unconnected to shifts in top peripheral T cell clonotypes.

The time point was: baseline, week 1 (first vaccination visit). This sample's treatment: pre-vaccination baseline after standard-of-care therapy. Libraries were prepared by immunoSEQ multiplex PCR; TCRdb keeps only in-frame clonotypes and omits some of them. The sample yields some 67,000 clones, about 86% seen once. To note about this clone: The antigen is undetermined.

This CDR3 is 15 amino acids long. Germline V CDR1 and CDR2: LGHNA, YSLEER. Trimming cost V 0 bases and J 6 bases; bases outside gene matches: 8. Sequenced material: peripheral blood mononuclear cells (PBMCs), taken from a glioma patient treated with radiotherapy, temozolomide or both. The TCR comes from a woman aged 18-29 years with glioma. Some clones in this sample may be carry-over from other donors' samples. The chain has TRBV4-3 and TRBJ2-7, with TRBD2 matching over 7 bases. CDR3 DNA sequence: TGCGCCAGCAGCCAAGATGAGCGGGGAGGAACCGAGCAGTACTTC. Amino acids: CASSQDERGGTEQYF.